The 8 T cell receptor beta chains below all came from one sample that was sequenced in a study of T cells in Graves' hyperthyroidism and ophthalmopathy. Amplified regions were TCR beta CDR3 sequences from RNA transcripts. Initially, a first-round RT-PCR of the TCR CDR3 employed the HTBI primer set. Each CDR3 protein gets one entry after TCRdb re-called the multiplex PCR reads with MiXCR. Here the sample spans a few hundred thousand distinct CDR3 sequences, approximately 15% being singletons. Sequencing used blood. Receptors were obtained from a woman aged 25-40 years with Graves' hyperthyroidism.

There are many counts of this clonotype. The CDR3 sequence: CASSLTAAYNTDTQYF. The CDR3 nucleotides read TGTGCCAGCAGTTTAACTGCGGCGTACAACACAGATACGCAGTATTTT. The V gene is TRBV28, the J gene TRBJ2-3; D is uncertain. The CDR3 totals 16 residues. In germline, CDR1 is MDHEN, CDR2 SYDVKM. Trimming removed 2 bases from V and 2 bases from J, with 14 bases in between.

This clonotype was seen once. The CDR3 DNA reads TGCTCGGGGGGGCAGGGGTTTGGGGCCAACGTCCTGACTTTC. Translation gives CSGGQGFGANVLTF. V gene TRBV20-1 combines with J gene TRBJ2-6; 8 positions match TRBD2. The germline V gene has CDR1 DFQATT and CDR2 SNEGSKA (reference sequence). The CDR3 has 14 residues.

This clonotype showed up just a few times. The chain recombines TRBV5-1 with TRBJ2-7; 9 nucleotides line up with TRBD2. Germline CDR1 and CDR2: SGHRS and YFSETQ. CDR3 length: 14 amino acids. J gave up 2 bases and V 4 bases, and 4 bases lay outside the gene matches. CDR3 in amino acids: CASSTAGGPYEQYF. In DNA form, the CDR3 reads TGCGCCAGCAGCACAGCGGGAGGCCCCTACGAGCAGTACTTC.

This chain connects TRBV7-9 to TRBJ1-1; TRBD1 matches at 7 bases. The CDR3 runs to 15 residues. V trimming: 3 bases; J trimming: 0 bases; junction bases outside the gene matches: 4. Germline CDR1 and CDR2: SEHNR and FQNEAQ (reference sequence). In DNA, the CDR3 is TGTGCCAGCAGCTTTTACAGGGGCCTGAACACTGAAGCTTTCTTT. This codes for CASSFYRGLNTEAFF.

This clonotype has at least ten counts. CDR3 sequence reads: CASSQGGTYNEQFF. In nucleotides, the CDR3 is TGTGCCAGCAGCCAAGGCGGGACCTACAATGAGCAGTTCTTC. This rearrangement joins TRBV3-1 to TRBJ2-1; D may be TRBD2 (6 bases). Germline CDR1 is LGHDT and CDR2 is YNNKEL (reference sequence). CDR3 size: 14 residues. V was clipped by 1 base and J by 2 bases, with 6 bases between them.

This clonotype came up many times. The DNA for the CDR3 is TGTGCCACAGGAGCGACAGGGGGGAGCACAGATACGCAGTATTTT. Protein sequence: CATGATGGSTDTQYF. The chain couples TRBV2 to TRBJ2-3; TRBD1 aligns across 9 bases. V shed 10 bases and J 0 bases; nucleotides not matched to a gene: 8. The CDR3 extends over 15 amino acids. The germline V gene has CDR1 SNHLY and CDR2 FYNNEI.

This clonotype was recorded at least ten times. V usage is TRBV20-1 and J usage is TRBJ2-7; D gene uncertain. With 1 base removed from V and 0 bases from J, the gap between germline ends came to 10 bases. Germline lookup yields CDR1 DFQATT and CDR2 SNEGSKA (reference sequence). The CDR3 is 14 amino acids. DNA of the CDR3: TGCAGTGCTAGAGCGGCGACGAGCTCCTACGAGCAGTACTTC. As protein: CSARAATSSYEQYF.

This clonotype was counted many times. The chain carries TRBV3-1 and TRBJ1-1; D gene ambiguous. The CDR3 spans 15 residues. Trimming shortened V by 4 bases and J by 2 bases, and 14 bases separated the two germline ends. Germline values: CDR1 LGHDT, CDR2 YNNKEL (reference sequence). CDR3 sequence (DNA): TGTGCCAGCAGCCTTCGCACGGCGTCAAACACTGAAGCTTTCTTT. It specifies CASSLRTASNTEAFF.